Following are 7 T cell receptor beta chains from one sample sequenced in a study of cytomegalovirus exposure and HLA in healthy donors. PCR involved 60 Vbeta and 13 Jbeta primers. Repertoires were generated with immunoSEQ multiplex PCR, while TCRdb's copy carries only in-frame clones and drops some. The table includes approximately 150,000 clones, around a tenth detected once. Material for sequencing was PBMCs. The receptors come from a male donor in good health and CMV-seronegative.

This chain joins TRBV28 and TRBJ2-5; D is unclear. TRBJ2-7 matches the DNA end more closely, so the J call is doubtful. The CDR3 spans 11 residues. From germline, CDR1 is MDHEN and CDR2 SYDVKM. CDR3 sequence: CASSLRYEQYF. DNA of the CDR3: TGTGCCAGCAGCCTCAGGTACGAGCAGTACTTC.

This clone was seen more than once but under ten times. V gene TRBV25-1 combines with J gene TRBJ1-1; the D gene is possibly TRBD1 (6 bases). Looked up from germline, CDR1 is MGHDK and CDR2 is SYGVNS. CDR3 length equals 15 residues. The V end lost 1 base, the J end lost 0 bases, and 9 bases lay between the germline ends. As DNA, the CDR3 is TGTGCCAGCAGTGAATTCAGGGGAATGAACACTGAAGCTTTCTTT. The encoded protein is CASSEFRGMNTEAFF.

Notes on this clone: An end of the junction does not agree with germline; a read error may underlie this. The genes are TRBV29-1 and TRBJ1-2; TRBD1 is a possible D gene (6 bases). This CDR3 has 12 amino acids. Germline V lookup: CDR1 SQVTM, CDR2 ANQGSEA. The CDR3 DNA follows: TGCAGCGTTGAAGGGAACAGGGAGGGTTACAACTTC. It is translated as CSVEGNREGYNF.

This clone occurred a few times. V gene TRBV28 combines with J gene TRBJ2-7; 8 nucleotides agree with TRBD1. Germline values: CDR1 MDHEN, CDR2 SYDVKM. The CDR3 extends over 16 amino acids. V shed 5 bases, J shed 0 bases, and the junction held 9 bases outside the gene matches. CDR3 region: CASSPGQGFPSYEQYF. CDR3 DNA: TGTGCCAGCAGTCCAGGACAGGGTTTCCCCTCCTACGAGCAGTACTTC.

The V and J genes are TRBV7-3 and TRBJ2-3; D gene ambiguous. This CDR3 region has 14 residues. Trimming took 3 bases from V and 2 from J, leaving 9 bases between them. Germline assignment: CDR1 SGHTA and CDR2 FQGTGA. The CDR3 loop is CASSFYPDTDTQYF. The CDR3 coding sequence is TGTGCCAGCAGCTTTTACCCAGACACAGATACGCAGTATTTT. Full variable domain (outside the CDR3, taken from reference TRBV7-3 and TRBJ2-3): GAGVSQTPSNKVTEKGKYVELRCDPISGHTALYWYRQSLGQGPEFLIYFQGTGAADDSGLPNDRFFAVRPEGSVSTLKIQRTERGDSAVYLCASSFYPDTDTQYFGPGTRLTVL.

This chain links TRBV4-3 with TRBJ2-2, with D possibly being TRBD2 (6 bases). The CDR3 spans 15 residues. CDR1 is LGHNA, CDR2 YSLEER, per germline. Trimming shortened V by 0 bases and J by 6 bases, and 11 bases separated the two germline ends. CDR3 amino acids: CASSQDPGVPGELFF. The CDR3 nucleotides read TGCGCCAGCAGCCAAGATCCGGGGGTCCCCGGGGAGCTGTTTTTT.

CDR3 sequence (DNA): TGTGCCAGCAGCCGATACGACAGGGTCGAGACCCAGTACTTC. Amino acids: CASSRYDRVETQYF. The gene calls are TRBV7-9 and TRBJ2-5, with 7 bases identical to TRBD1. Losses at the gene ends were 5 bases for V and 5 bases for J; bases not matched to a gene: 8. CDR1 is SEHNR and CDR2 is FQNEAQ in the germline V gene (reference sequence). The CDR3 consists of 14 residues. Together with reference TRBV7-9 and TRBJ2-5, the CDR3 gives the full variable domain: DTGVSQNPRHKITKRGQNVTFRCDPISEHNRLYWYRQTLGQGPEFLTYFQNEAQLEKSRLLSDRFSAERPKGSFSTLEIQRTEQGDSAMYLCASSRYDRVETQYFGPGTRLLVL.